The 21 T cell receptor beta chains given below trace back to one sample, sequenced in a study of shared clonotypes between healthy human individuals. The method was immunoSEQ multiplex PCR; TCRdb's version includes in-frame clones alone and lacks a portion of them. This sample yields roughly 2 million clones, of which around 95% are seen a single time; 0.1% to 0.15% belongs to the top ten. The sample consisted of naive CD4+ T cells sorted from blood. Sample subset: CD45RA+ positively selected. The receptors derive from a man aged 18 to 30 in good health.

CDR3 residues: CASSDFPKGPNYGYTF. CDR3 bases: TGTGCCAGCAGTGACTTCCCTAAGGGACCCAACTATGGCTACACCTTC. The chain has TRBV6-4 and TRBJ1-2; D may be TRBD1 (5 bases). Germline CDR1 and CDR2: MRHNA and SNTAGT. The length of the CDR3 is 16 residues. V lost 1 base and J 2 bases, leaving 14 bases between the germline ends.

J is TRBJ1-3 and V is TRBV10-2, with D possibly being TRBD1 (5 bases). This CDR3 is built from 14 residues. Germline loops: CDR1 WSHSY, CDR2 SAAADI. The germline V and J ends were trimmed by 7 bases and 3 bases, with 13 bases remaining between them. The CDR3 reads CASTDGRDGNTIYF. The CDR3 coding sequence is TGCGCCAGCACCGACGGCAGGGATGGAAACACCATATATTTT.

V usage is TRBV18 and J usage is TRBJ1-3, with a tentative D call TRBD1 (6 bases). The CDR3 has 17 amino acids. V dropped 3 bases and J dropped 0 bases, with 15 bases sitting between them. Looked up from germline, CDR1 is KGHSH and CDR2 is LQKENI. CDR3 loop: CASSPFQGSHSGNTIYF. CDR3 DNA sequence: TGTGCCAGCTCACCCTTCCAGGGGTCCCACTCTGGAAACACCATATATTTT.

This chain uses TRBV10-3 with TRBJ1-6, with 7 bases lining up with TRBD1. This CDR3 has 12 residues. The trim removed 10 bases at V and 10 bases at J, leaving 7 bases unmatched. Germline CDR1 ENHRY, CDR2 SYGVKD. CDR3 DNA sequence: TGTGCCACCAGGGGGGCAGAATCACCCCTCCACTTT. Translated: CATRGAESPLHF.

This clone was detected only once. The genes are TRBV5-8 and TRBJ1-2; 9 bases match TRBD1. The V gene's germline CDR1 is SGHTS and CDR2 YDEGEE. The V and J ends lost 4 bases and 0 bases, in that order; junction bases with no gene match: 7. The CDR3 is made up of 16 amino acids. The CDR3 here is CASSVPGTGSNYGYTF. The CDR3 nucleotides read TGTGCCAGCAGCGTACCCGGGACAGGGTCTAACTATGGCTACACCTTC.

The chain joins TRBV30 to TRBJ2-2; 9 bases line up with TRBD1. The CDR3 contains 14 residues. The V gene end was trimmed by 3 bases and the J gene end by 5 bases; junction bases not matched to a gene: 4. Germline V gene lookup returns CDR1 GTSNPN and CDR2 SVGIG (reference sequence). The CDR3 sequence: CAWSYGTGTGELFF. The DNA for the CDR3 is TGTGCCTGGAGCTACGGGACAGGGACCGGGGAGCTGTTTTTT.

Points on this clone: The same CDR3 arises from other DNA sequences in this sample as well. The rearrangement joins TRBV2 to TRBJ1-5; D is uncertain. Germline CDR1 SNHLY, CDR2 FYNNEI. V gave up 7 bases and J gave up 0 bases, with 10 bases separating them. This CDR3 is built from 14 residues. The CDR3 here is CASKEAYSNQPQHF. The CDR3 DNA reads TGTGCCAGCAAAGAAGCGTATAGCAATCAGCCCCAGCATTTT.

The chain couples TRBV6-6 to TRBJ2-3, with TRBD2 as a possible D gene (7 bases). In germline, CDR1 is MNHNY, CDR2 SVGAGI (reference sequence). This CDR3 is built from 16 residues. V was clipped by 3 bases and J by 2 bases, with 15 bases between them. As DNA, the CDR3 is TGTGCCAGCAGTTATCTGGGGGGGGCCTTCACAGATACGCAGTATTTT. It is translated as CASSYLGGAFTDTQYF.

The V and J genes are TRBV28 and TRBJ2-2; D is undetermined. CDR3 length: 15 amino acids. The V end lost 2 bases, the J end lost 4 bases, and 11 bases lay between the germline ends. Germline V gene data show CDR1 as MDHEN and CDR2 as SYDVKM. The CDR3, as DNA: TGTGCCAGCAGTTTAGGCTCTGCCGGCACCGGGGAGCTGTTTTTT. This translates into CASSLGSAGTGELFF.

V is TRBV28 and J is TRBJ1-1; the match to TRBD1 covers 8 bases. CDR1 and CDR2 (germline): MDHEN, SYDVKM. This CDR3 comprises 14 residues. Losses at the gene ends were 5 bases for V and 5 bases for J; bases not matched to a gene: 7. The CDR3 DNA reads as TGTGCCAGCAGTGGACAGGGAGGTAGGACTGAAGCTTTCTTT. Its translation: CASSGQGGRTEAFF.

Points on this clone: Other DNA sequences in the sample encode the same CDR3. The V gene is TRBV7-2, the J gene TRBJ2-7, with D hard to call. Germline CDR1 is SGHTA and CDR2 is FQGNSA. V was shortened by 0 bases and J by 0 bases, with 9 bases between the two germline ends. CDR3 size: 15 residues. The CDR3 bases are TGTGCCAGCAGCTTAGCGGGCACTGACTCCTACGAGCAGTACTTC. Its translation is CASSLAGTDSYEQYF.

Concerning this clone: The same CDR3 also results from other DNA sequences found in this sample. V is TRBV6-5 and J is TRBJ1-3, with D possibly matching TRBD1 (5 bases). Germline CDR1 MNHEY, CDR2 SVGAGI. The CDR3 sequence is 15 residues long. V lost 5 bases and J lost 0, with 11 bases in between. CDR3 nucleotide sequence: TGTGCCAGCAGTCGCGGGGCGGACTCTGGAAACACCATATATTTT. Translated: CASSRGADSGNTIYF.

The V and J genes are TRBV7-8 and TRBJ2-3; D may correspond to TRBD1 or TRBD2 (5 bases each). The germline V gene has CDR1 SGHVS and CDR2 FQNEAQ. Trimming shortened V by 6 bases and J by 1 base, and 14 bases separated the two germline ends. The CDR3 totals 15 residues. For the CDR3, the DNA is TGTGCCAGCAGGACGGGACGAATAGGCACAGATACGCAGTATTTT. This encodes CASRTGRIGTDTQYF.

The chain uses TRBV5-4 and TRBJ2-5; maybe TRBD2 (8 bases). The germline CDR1 and CDR2 sequences are SGHNT and YYREEE (reference sequence). The CDR3 has 16 amino acids. V shed 0 bases and J shed 5 bases, with 17 bases lying between them. CDR3 loop: CASSLAGGTVTETQYF. CDR3 DNA: TGTGCCAGCAGCTTGGCGGGGGGGACAGTAACGGAGACCCAGTACTTC.

V is TRBV2 and J is TRBJ2-3; D is perhaps TRBD2 (6 bases). V was trimmed by 5 bases and J by 1 base, leaving 10 bases between them. Germline V gene lookup returns CDR1 SNHLY and CDR2 FYNNEI. The CDR3 contains 14 residues. For the CDR3, the DNA is TGTGCCAGCAGTAGGAGGGCAGGCACAGATACGCAGTATTTT. Its translation is CASSRRAGTDTQYF.

The chain carries TRBV15 and TRBJ1-1; the D is unclear. Germline CDR1 is LNHNV and CDR2 is YYDKDF (reference sequence). The CDR3 is 15 residues long. Trimming stripped 0 bases from V and 1 base from J, with 9 bases between. Here the CDR3 reads CATSRDWISNTEAFF. DNA of the CDR3: TGTGCCACCAGCAGAGATTGGATCTCGAACACTGAAGCTTTCTTT.

The genes are TRBV6-1 and TRBJ2-7; the match to TRBD1 covers 8 bases. Trimming cost V 7 bases and J 6 bases; bases outside gene matches: 14. This CDR3 has 15 residues. Germline CDR1 reads MNHNS; CDR2 reads SASEGT. CDR3 protein: CASKMNRDRLFEQYF. The CDR3 region has the DNA TGTGCCAGCAAAATGAACCGGGACAGGCTCTTCGAGCAGTACTTC.

The rearrangement uses TRBV10-1 and TRBJ2-5, with D possibly matching TRBD1 (5 bases). The CDR3 length is 9 residues. Germline V CDR1 and CDR2: WNHNN, SYGVQD (reference sequence). Trimming left V 9 bases short and J 9 bases short, with 8 bases between. The CDR3 DNA reads as TGCGCCAGACAGGTTGCCCAGTACTTC. This gives the protein CARQVAQYF.

The chain carries TRBV14 and TRBJ1-4; 10 bases are shared with TRBD1. V lost 1 base, J lost 10 bases, and 6 bases stayed unmatched. Germline V gene sequence: CDR1 SGHDN, CDR2 FVKESK. The length of the CDR3 is 15 residues. This CDR3 reads CASSQGWTGGGKLFF. Here the CDR3 DNA reads TGTGCCAGCAGCCAAGGTTGGACAGGGGGAGGAAAACTGTTTTTT.

The chain combines TRBV6-5 with TRBJ2-7; D remains unclear. Trimming took 6 bases from V and 3 from J, leaving 18 bases between them. Germline CDR1 reads MNHEY; CDR2 reads SVGAGI. This CDR3 is built from 15 residues. The CDR3 here is CASRHSERPDYEQYF. The CDR3 DNA follows: TGTGCCAGCAGGCACTCCGAACGTCCAGACTACGAGCAGTACTTC.

This clone was counted a single time. The chain links TRBV7-2 to TRBJ2-3; 8 nucleotides match TRBD2. Trimming removed 3 bases from V and 1 base from J; junction bases left unmatched: 3. The CDR3 is 15 residues long. Germline assignment: CDR1 SGHTA and CDR2 FQGNSA. The CDR3 spells CASSFTTSGTDTQYF. The CDR3 DNA is TGTGCCAGCAGCTTTACGACTAGCGGCACAGATACGCAGTATTTT.